This T cell receptor (beta chain) originates from a study of blood T cell repertoires in COVID-19. Study as a whole: Acute and convalescent COVID-19 samples came from the United States, Italy and Spain. T cells, B-cell-depleted T cells, or PBMCs supplied cDNA or gDNA.

Germline assignment: CDR1 SGHNT and CDR2 YYREEE (reference sequence). The CDR3 contains 16 residues. With V trimmed by 4 bases and J by 4 bases, 9 bases remained unmatched. As originally analysed: Amplified reference gene primers provided the basis for estimating nucleated cell counts. Using immunoSEQ multiplex PCR, the repertoire was profiled, and TCRdb retains in-frame clones only, with some absent. V and J calls and clone size are those listed in that table; D and trimming were worked out from the DNA. This table holds approximately 200,000 clones, approximately 91% found once. Input material: peripheral blood. This sequence originates from a man aged 65 to 85 with active or convalescent COVID-19. The chain combines TRBV5-4 with TRBJ2-1; 9 positions agree with TRBD1. The CDR3 coding sequence is TGTGCCAGCAGCAAGGGAGGGACAGGGACTTACAATGAGCAGTTCTTC. Amino acid sequence: CASSKGGTGTYNEQFF.